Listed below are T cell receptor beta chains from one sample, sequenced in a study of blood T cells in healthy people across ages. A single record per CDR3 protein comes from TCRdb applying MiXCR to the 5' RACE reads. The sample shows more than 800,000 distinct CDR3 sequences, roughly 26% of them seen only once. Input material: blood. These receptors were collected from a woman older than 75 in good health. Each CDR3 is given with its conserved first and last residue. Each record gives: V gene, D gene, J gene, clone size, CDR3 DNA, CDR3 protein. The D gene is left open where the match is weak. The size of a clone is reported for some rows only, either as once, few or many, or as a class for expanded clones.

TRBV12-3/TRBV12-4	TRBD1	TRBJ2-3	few	TGTGCCAGCAGTTCAGGGGGACCCCTCTCAGATACGCAGTATTTT	CASSSGGPLSDTQYF
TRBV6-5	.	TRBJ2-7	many	TGTGCCAGCAGAGACTTGCTATACGAGCAGTACTTC	CASRDLLYEQYF
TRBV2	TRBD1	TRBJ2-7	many	TGTGCCAGCAGTGTAACCGGGACAGCCTATGGGCAGTACTTC	CASSVTGTAYGQYF
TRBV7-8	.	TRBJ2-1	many	TGTGCCAGCAGCTCCGGGGCAGGGCTCTACAATGAGCAGTTCTTC	CASSSGAGLYNEQFF
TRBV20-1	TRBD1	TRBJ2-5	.	TGCAGTGCAACGTCCCAGGGGGCTGGTTGGGAGACCCAGTACTTC	CSATSQGAGWETQYF
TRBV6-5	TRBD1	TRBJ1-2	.	TGTGCCAGCAGTTACTCGAACACAGGGGATGGCTACACCTTC	CASSYSNTGDGYTF
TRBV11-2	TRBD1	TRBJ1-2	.	TGTGCCAGCAGCCCAGTCGGGACAGGGCTTACTTTTTATGGCTACACCTTC	CASSPVGTGLTFYGYTF
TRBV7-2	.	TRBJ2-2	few	TGTGCCAGCAAGAACTATGGGACCGGGGAGCTGTTTTTT	CASKNYGTGELFF
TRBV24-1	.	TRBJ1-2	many	TGTGCCACCAGTGATTCGTCTCAGGGTTCGTACACCTTC	CATSDSSQGSYTF
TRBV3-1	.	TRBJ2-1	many	TGTGCCAGCAGCCAAGATACTGGGGGGTACAATGAGCAGTTCTTC	CASSQDTGGYNEQFF
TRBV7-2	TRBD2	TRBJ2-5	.	TGTGCCAGCAGCTTGAGGGTACTAGCGGACGGGGCCCAGTACTTC	CASSLRVLADGAQYF
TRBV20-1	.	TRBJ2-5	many	TGCAGTGCTAGTAGCAGGGGCCAAGAGACCCAGTACTTC	CSASSRGQETQYF
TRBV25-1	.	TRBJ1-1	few	TGTGCCAGCAGTGAGATAGGAGGCACTGAAGCTTTCTTT	CASSEIGGTEAFF
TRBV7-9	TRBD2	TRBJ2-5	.	TGTGCCAGCAGCTCGTGGGAGGGAAGGGAGCAGTACTTC	CASSSWEGREQYF
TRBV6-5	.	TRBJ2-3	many	TGTGCCAGCAGTTACCAAATTAGCCGGGGGGCAGGGGATACGCAGTATTTT	CASSYQISRGAGDTQYF
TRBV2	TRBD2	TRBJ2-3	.	TGTGCCAGCAGTAGCGAAAGCGGGGGGGTCTCAGATACGCAGTATTTT	CASSSESGGVSDTQYF
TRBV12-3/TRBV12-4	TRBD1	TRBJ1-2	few	TGTGCCAGCAGTTTTGTAGGTGGGACAGGTCCCTATGGCTACACCTTC	CASSFVGGTGPYGYTF
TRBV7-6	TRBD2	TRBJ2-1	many	TGTGCCAGCAGCTTGGGCCTAGCGGGGGCATCCTACAATGAGCAGTTCTTC	CASSLGLAGASYNEQFF
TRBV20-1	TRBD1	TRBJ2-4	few	TGCAGTGCTATTCGGACAGGCCTAGCCAAAAACATTCAGTACTTC	CSAIRTGLAKNIQYF
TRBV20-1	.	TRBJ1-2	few	TGCAGTGCTAGACCAACAGGGAACTATGGCTACACCTTC	CSARPTGNYGYTF
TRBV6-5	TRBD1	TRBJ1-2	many	TGTGCCAGCCAAAACAGGGGCGGGGGTAACTATGGCTACACCTTC	CASQNRGGGNYGYTF
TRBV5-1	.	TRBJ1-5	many	TGCGCCAGCACCTTTTTACCAGGTCAGCCCCAGCATTTT	CASTFLPGQPQHF
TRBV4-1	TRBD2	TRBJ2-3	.	TGCGCCAGCAGCCAAGTACCTAGCGGGGCCACAGATACGCAGTATTTT	CASSQVPSGATDTQYF
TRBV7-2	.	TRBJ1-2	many	TGTGCCAGCAGCCCCAACGCGGGGGCCCGAAACTATGGCTACACCTTC	CASSPNAGARNYGYTF
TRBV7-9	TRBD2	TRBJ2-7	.	TGTGCCAGCCTCAGGACGGGGGGGCCCTACAATGAGCAGTACTTC	CASLRTGGPYNEQYF
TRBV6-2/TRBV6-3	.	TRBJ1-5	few	TGTGCCAGCAGTTACTATTCGCGTAGCAATCAGCCCCAGCATTTT	CASSYYSRSNQPQHF
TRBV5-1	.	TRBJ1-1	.	TGCGCCAGCAGCCAGGCAATCAGGACTGAAGCTTTCTTT	CASSQAIRTEAFF
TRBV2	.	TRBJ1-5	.	TGTGCCAGCAAAGGGGGGCGCGAACAGCCCCAGCATTTT	CASKGGREQPQHF
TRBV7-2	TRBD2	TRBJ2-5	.	TGTGCCAGCAGCTTAGGTGGACTAGCGGGGTCCAGGGAGACCCAGTACTTC	CASSLGGLAGSRETQYF
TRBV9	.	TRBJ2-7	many	TGTGCCAGCAGCGTAGGGGCGGGGATACCCTACGAGCAGTACTTC	CASSVGAGIPYEQYF
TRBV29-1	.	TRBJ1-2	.	TGCAGCGTTGAAGAGGGCTACACCTTC	CSVEEGYTF
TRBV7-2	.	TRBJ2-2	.	TGTGCCAGCAGTGCAGGGGTATCCGGGGAGCTGTTTTTT	CASSAGVSGELFF
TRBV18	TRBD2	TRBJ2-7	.	TGTGCCAGCTCACAACCGGGACTAGCGGCATACGAGACCCGGTACTTC	CASSQPGLAAYETRYF
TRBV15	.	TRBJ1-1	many	TGTGCCACCAGCAGAGTCAACACTGAAGCTTTCTTT	CATSRVNTEAFF
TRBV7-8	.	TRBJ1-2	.	TGTGCCAGCACGAGGACAGCCGCTCAGCCTGGCTACACCTTC	CASTRTAAQPGYTF
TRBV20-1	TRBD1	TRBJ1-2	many	TGCAGTGCTAGTCCGCGACAGGGCCCTAACTATGGCTACACCTTC	CSASPRQGPNYGYTF
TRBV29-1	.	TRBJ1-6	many	TGCGGACACCCAGGGGTTCCGCATTCACCCCTCCACTTT	CGHPGVPHSPLHF
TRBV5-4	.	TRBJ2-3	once	TGTGCCAGCAGCCTGTGGGGGATCGGGACGCAGTATTTT	CASSLWGIGTQYF
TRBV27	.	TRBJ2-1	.	TGTGCCAGCAGTTCCGACAGGAGGAGGTACAATGAGCAGTTCTTC	CASSSDRRRYNEQFF
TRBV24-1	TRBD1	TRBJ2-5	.	TGTGCCACCAGTGATCCTATAGGGGGCCGAGGAAATGAGCAGTACTTC	CATSDPIGGRGNEQYF
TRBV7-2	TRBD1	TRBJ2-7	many	TGTGCCAGCAGCTTAACGGGACAGTACTCCTACGAGCAGTACTTC	CASSLTGQYSYEQYF
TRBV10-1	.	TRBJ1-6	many	TGCGCCAGCAGTGAGGATTTTAATTCACCCCTCCACTTT	CASSEDFNSPLHF
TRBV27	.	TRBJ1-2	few	TGTGCCAGCAGGGGGCCCAAATATGGCTACACCTTC	CASRGPKYGYTF
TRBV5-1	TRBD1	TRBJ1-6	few	TGCGCCAGCAGCATCCACGCCGGGACAGGGGATTCACCCCTCCACTTT	CASSIHAGTGDSPLHF
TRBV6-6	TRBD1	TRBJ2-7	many	TGTGCCAGCAGTTACTCGAAGACAGGGTCTATCGACGAGCAGTACTTC	CASSYSKTGSIDEQYF
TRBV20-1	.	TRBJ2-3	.	TGCAGTGCTAAGAGGGGGGGACCTAGCACAGATACGCAGTATTTT	CSAKRGGPSTDTQYF
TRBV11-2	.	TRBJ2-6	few	TGTGCCAGCAGCAAGGAGGGAGCGGTGTCTGGGGCCAACGTCCGGACTTTC	CASSKEGAVSGANVRTF
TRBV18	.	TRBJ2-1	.	TGTGCCAGCTCGACGTCCTGGGATAAAGAGACCCAGTTCTTC	CASSTSWDKETQFF
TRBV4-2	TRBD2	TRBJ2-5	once	TGTGCCAGCAGCCAACACCACGGACTAGCGGAAGAGACCCAGTACTTC	CASSQHHGLAEETQYF
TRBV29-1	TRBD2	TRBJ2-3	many	TGCAGCGTTGTACTAGCGGGGGGACCCACGCAGTATTTT	CSVVLAGGPTQYF